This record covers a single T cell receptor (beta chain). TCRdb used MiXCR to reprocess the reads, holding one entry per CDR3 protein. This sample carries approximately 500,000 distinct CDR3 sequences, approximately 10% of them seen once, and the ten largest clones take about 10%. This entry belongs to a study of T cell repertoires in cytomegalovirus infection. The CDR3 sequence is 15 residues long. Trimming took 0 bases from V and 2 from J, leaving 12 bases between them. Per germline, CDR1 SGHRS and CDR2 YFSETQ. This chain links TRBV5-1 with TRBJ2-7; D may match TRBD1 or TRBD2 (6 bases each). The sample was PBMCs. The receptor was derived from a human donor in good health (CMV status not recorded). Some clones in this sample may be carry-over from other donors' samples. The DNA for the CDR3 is TGCGCCAGCAGCTTGGACGGGGGCCCACCCTACGAGCAGTACTTC. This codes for CASSLDGGPPYEQYF.